This T cell receptor beta chain was identified during a study of T cells in localized non-small cell lung cancer (dated by TCRdb to 2018 to 2021). In terms of the full investigation: Comparing tumors with uninvolved tumor-adjacent lungs, the study looked at the T cell repertoires of fewer than 250 patients with early-stage NSCLC. The cohort comprised 236 treatment-naïve NSCLC patients with resected, localized lung tumors. A mean age of approximately 70 years was recorded for the NSCLC patients, of whom more than 120 were male and some 99 were female.

At diagnosis, peripheral blood, uninvolved tumor-adjacent lung and tumor were collected and were preserved as a mix of fresh-frozen and FFPE material. For TCR repertoire profiling, the blood samples were analyzed as peripheral blood mononuclear cells. What the authors observed across the whole study: Of the top 100 tumor clones, a median of approximately 60 were detected in paired uninvolved adjacent lung; over 25 were also among that lung's top 100. The highest T cell clonality was observed in uninvolved tumor-adjacent lung, where clonality exceeded that of tumor, suggesting that antigenic responses were more focused in uninvolved tumor-adjacent lung. Longer overall survival was associated with higher blood T cell density, whereas shorter survival was associated with higher adjacent-lung clonality. Because multi-region tumor sequencing was not done, intratumor heterogeneity could not be ruled out. Because the study design was exploratory, TCR variables were selected using unadjusted p-values without false-discovery rate correction.

TCR beta CDR3 regions were sequenced from DNA using the immunoSEQ Assay. In the source study's methods: To compute T cell density, TCR beta template counts were normalized to usable DNA, which was estimated by amplifying housekeeping genes. Using the preseqR package, richness was estimated by extrapolating to 120,000 templates for tissue samples and 400,000 templates for PBMC samples. Clonality was taken to be one minus Pielou's evenness. Differential abundance testing on productive amino-acid clonotypes, with a minimum total count of 5 and an alpha of 0.1, was used to identify tissue-enriched TCRs. The Jaccard Index and the Morisita Overlap Index were used to measure repertoire overlap between compartments. GLIPH clustered TCR beta CDR3s with public tetramer-defined viral CDR3s; viral motifs required at least three viral sequences plus V-gene enrichment. TCRdb took this table from immuneACCESS and kept in-frame rearrangements with V and J called. Such tables lack part of the clones; where checked against another copy, unresolved V genes explain under half of the gap, and the rest is unexplained. V, J and clone size are those of that table, while D and trimming were read from the DNA. The sample includes 30,000 to 45,000 clones, with approximately 88% observed a single time. Approximately 6.8% of the sample comes from the top ten.

Reading the germline V gene (reference sequence) gives CDR1 SSHAT and CDR2 FNYEAQ. Reading from cysteine to phenylalanine, the CDR3 counts 13 amino acids. The CDR3 DNA has 39 bases and is translated from base 1. Turning to this clone: There is no known antigen for this receptor. The junction departs from germline at one end; a sequencing error may be responsible.

The sample was peripheral blood, taken before any cancer treatment. The TCR was taken from a woman between 40 and 69 years old with stage I lung adenocarcinoma. The receptor chain draws on TRBV7-7 and TRBJ2-2, with no D gene named confidently. The CDR3 reads CASSLSGMRELFF. The nucleotide sequence reads TGTGCTAGCAGCTTATCGGGTATGAGGGAGCTGTTTTTT.